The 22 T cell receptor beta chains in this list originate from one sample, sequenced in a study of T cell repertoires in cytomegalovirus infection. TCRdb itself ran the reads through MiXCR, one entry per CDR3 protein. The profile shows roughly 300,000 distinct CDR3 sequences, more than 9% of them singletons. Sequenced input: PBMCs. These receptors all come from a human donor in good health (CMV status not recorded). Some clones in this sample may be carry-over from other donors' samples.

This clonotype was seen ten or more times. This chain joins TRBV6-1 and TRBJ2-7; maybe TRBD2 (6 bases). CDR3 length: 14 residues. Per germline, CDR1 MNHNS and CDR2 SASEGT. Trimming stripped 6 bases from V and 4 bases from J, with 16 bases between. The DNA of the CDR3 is TGTGCCAGCAGGGTCCTAACGGGGGATTACGAGCAGTACTTC. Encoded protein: CASRVLTGDYEQYF.

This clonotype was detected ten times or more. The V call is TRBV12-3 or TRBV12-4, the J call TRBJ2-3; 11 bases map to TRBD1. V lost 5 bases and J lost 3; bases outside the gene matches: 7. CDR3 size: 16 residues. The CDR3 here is CASSRSGTGGTDTQYF. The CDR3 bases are TGTGCCAGCAGTAGATCCGGGACAGGGGGTACAGATACGCAGTATTTT.

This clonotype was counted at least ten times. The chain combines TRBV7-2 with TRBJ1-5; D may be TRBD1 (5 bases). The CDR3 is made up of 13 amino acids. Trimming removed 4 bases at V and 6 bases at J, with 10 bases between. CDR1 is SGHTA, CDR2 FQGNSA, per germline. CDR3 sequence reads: CASSWGRAQPQHF. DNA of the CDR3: TGTGCCAGCAGCTGGGGACGGGCTCAGCCCCAGCATTTT.

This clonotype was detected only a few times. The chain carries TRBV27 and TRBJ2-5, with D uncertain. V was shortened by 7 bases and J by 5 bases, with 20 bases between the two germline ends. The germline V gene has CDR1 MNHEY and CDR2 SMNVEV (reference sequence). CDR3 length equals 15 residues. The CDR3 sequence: CASTTRAGQRETQYF. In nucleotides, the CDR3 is TGTGCCAGCACCACTCGGGCTGGTCAACGGGAGACCCAGTACTTC.

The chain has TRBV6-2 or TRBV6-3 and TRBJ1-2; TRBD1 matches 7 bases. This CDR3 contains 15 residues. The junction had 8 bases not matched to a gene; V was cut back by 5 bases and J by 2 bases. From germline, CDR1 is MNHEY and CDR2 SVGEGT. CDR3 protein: CASSQRDSFNYGYTF. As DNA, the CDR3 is TGTGCCAGCAGTCAAAGGGACAGCTTCAACTATGGCTACACCTTC.

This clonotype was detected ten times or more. For the CDR3, the DNA is TGCAGTGCTGACCGCGGGACTAGCGGGAGCCCATACGAGCAGTACTTC. Translation: CSADRGTSGSPYEQYF. The rearrangement uses TRBV20-1 and TRBJ2-7; TRBD2 matches at 14 bases. This CDR3 is 16 amino acids long. In germline, CDR1 is DFQATT, CDR2 SNEGSKA (reference sequence). With 5 bases clipped from V and 4 bases from J, the junction kept 10 bases outside the gene matches.

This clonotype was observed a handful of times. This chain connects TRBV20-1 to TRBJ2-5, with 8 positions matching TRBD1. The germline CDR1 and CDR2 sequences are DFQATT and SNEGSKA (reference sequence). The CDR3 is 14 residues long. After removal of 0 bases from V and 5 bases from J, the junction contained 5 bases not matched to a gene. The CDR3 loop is CSARDPWTGETQYF. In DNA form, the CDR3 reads TGCAGTGCTAGAGATCCCTGGACAGGGGAGACCCAGTACTTC.

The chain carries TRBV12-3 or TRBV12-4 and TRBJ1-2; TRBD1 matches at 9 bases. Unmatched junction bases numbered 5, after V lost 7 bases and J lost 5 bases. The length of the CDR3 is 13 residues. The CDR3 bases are TGTGCCAGCATCCTCGGGACAGGGTATGGCTACACCTTC. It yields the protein CASILGTGYGYTF.

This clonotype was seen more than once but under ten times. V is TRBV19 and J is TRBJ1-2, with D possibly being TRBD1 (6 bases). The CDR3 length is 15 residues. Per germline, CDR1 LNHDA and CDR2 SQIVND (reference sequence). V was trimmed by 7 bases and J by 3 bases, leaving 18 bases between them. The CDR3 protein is CASNDMWAGDYGYTF. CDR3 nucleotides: TGTGCCAGTAACGATATGTGGGCAGGGGACTATGGCTACACCTTC.

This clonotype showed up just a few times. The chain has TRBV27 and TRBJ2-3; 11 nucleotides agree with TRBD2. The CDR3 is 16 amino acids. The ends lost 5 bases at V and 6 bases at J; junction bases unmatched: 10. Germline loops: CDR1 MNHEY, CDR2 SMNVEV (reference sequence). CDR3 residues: CASSLLAGGLPDTQYF. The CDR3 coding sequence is TGTGCCAGCAGTCTGCTAGCGGGAGGCCTACCGGATACGCAGTATTTT.

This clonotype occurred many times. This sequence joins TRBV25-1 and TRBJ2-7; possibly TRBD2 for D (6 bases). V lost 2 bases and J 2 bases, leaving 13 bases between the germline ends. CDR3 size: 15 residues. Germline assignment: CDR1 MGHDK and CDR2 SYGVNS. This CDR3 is CASSEGGGLAYEQYF. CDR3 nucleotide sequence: TGTGCCAGCAGTGAAGGGGGAGGACTCGCCTACGAGCAGTACTTC.

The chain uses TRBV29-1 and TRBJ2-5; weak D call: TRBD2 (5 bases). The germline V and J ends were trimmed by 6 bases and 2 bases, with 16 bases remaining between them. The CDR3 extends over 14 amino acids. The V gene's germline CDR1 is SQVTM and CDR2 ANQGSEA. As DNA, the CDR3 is TGCAGCGTCTCCCGGGGAAGCGTACAAGAGACCCAGTACTTC. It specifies CSVSRGSVQETQYF.

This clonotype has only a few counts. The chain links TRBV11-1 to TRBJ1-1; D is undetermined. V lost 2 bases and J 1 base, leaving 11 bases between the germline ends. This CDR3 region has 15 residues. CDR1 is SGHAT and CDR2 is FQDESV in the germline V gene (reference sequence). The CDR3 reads CASSLTVAENTEAFF. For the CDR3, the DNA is TGTGCCAGCAGCTTAACGGTGGCAGAGAACACTGAAGCTTTCTTT.

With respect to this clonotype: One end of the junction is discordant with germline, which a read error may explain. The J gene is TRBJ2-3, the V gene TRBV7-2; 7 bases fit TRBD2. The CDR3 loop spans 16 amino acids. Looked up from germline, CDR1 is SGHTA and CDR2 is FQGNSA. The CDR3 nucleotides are TGTGCCAGCAGCTCCTGGACTAGACCAGGCACAGATACGCGGTATTTT. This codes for CASSSWTRPGTDTRYF.

For the CDR3, the DNA is TGTGCCAGCAGTTCCCCCTCCGGGGTGAAAACTGGGGCTGAAGCTTTCTTT. Encoded protein: CASSSPSGVKTGAEAFF. The chain combines TRBV27 with TRBJ1-1; D gene unclear. The length of the CDR3 is 17 residues. V lost 4 bases, J lost 6 bases, and 24 bases lay in between. In germline, CDR1 is MNHEY, CDR2 SMNVEV (reference sequence).

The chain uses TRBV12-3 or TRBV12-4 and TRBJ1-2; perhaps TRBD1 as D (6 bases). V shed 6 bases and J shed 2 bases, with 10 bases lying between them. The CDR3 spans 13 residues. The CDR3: CASRGQPNYGYTF. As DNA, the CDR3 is TGTGCCAGCAGAGGACAGCCCAACTATGGCTACACCTTC.

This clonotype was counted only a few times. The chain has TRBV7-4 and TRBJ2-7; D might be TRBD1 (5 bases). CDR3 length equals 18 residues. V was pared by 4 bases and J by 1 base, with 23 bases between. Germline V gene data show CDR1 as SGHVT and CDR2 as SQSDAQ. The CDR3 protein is CASSSSGRGGLGSYEQYF. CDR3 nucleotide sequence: TGTGCCAGCAGCTCTTCCGGAAGGGGTGGCCTAGGGTCCTACGAGCAGTACTTC.

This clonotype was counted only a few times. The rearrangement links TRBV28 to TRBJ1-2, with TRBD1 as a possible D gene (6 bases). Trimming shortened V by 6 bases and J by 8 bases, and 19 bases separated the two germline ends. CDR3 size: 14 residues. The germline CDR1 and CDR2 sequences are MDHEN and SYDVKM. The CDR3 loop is CASSPTGPLRGYTF. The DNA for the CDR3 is TGTGCCAGCAGCCCGACAGGCCCATTAAGGGGCTACACCTTC.

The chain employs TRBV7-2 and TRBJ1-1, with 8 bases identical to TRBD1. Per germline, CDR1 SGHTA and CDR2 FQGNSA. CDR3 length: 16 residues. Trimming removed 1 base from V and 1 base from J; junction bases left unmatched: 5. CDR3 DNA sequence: TGTGCCAGCAGCTTAGGGACAGGGTGGAGGAACACTGAAGCTTTCTTT. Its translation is CASSLGTGWRNTEAFF.

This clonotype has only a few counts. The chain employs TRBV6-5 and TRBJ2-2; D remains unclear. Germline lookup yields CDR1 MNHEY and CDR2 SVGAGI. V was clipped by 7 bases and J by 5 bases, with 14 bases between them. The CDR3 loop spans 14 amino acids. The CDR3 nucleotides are TGTGCCAGCAATCAAGCTCTTGGAACCGGGGAGCTGTTTTTT. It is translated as CASNQALGTGELFF.

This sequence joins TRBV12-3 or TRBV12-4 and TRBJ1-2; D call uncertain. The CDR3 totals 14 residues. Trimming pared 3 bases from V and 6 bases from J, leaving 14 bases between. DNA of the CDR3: TGTGCCAGCAGTTTTCGAGGCAGGCTGAATGGCTACACCTTC. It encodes CASSFRGRLNGYTF.

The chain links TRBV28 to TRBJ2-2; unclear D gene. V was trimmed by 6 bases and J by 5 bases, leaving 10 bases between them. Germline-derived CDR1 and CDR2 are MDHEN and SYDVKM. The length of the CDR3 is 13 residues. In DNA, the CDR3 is TGTGCCAGCAGCATAAGATATACCGGGGAGCTGTTTTTT. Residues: CASSIRYTGELFF.